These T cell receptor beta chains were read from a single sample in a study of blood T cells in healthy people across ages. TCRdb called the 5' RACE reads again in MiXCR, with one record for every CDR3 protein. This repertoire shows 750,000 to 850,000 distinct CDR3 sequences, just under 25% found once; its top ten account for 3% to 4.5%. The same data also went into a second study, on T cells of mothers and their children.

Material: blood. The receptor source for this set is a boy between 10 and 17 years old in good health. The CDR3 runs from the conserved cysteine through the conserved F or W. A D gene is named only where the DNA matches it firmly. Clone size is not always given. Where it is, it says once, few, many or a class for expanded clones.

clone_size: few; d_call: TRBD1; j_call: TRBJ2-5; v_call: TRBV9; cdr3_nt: TGTGCCAGCAGCGTAGGACAGGCCAGGGGGCAGGAGACCCAGTACTTC; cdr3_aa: CASSVGQARGQETQYF
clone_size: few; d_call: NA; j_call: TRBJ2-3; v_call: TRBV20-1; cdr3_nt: TGCAGTGCAGTGGTGAGCACAGATACGCAGTATTTT; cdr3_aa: CSAVVSTDTQYF
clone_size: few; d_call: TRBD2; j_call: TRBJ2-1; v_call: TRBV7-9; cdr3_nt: TGTGCCAGCAGCGACGGACTAGCGGGGGAGGACAATGAGCAGTTCTTC; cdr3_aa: CASSDGLAGEDNEQFF
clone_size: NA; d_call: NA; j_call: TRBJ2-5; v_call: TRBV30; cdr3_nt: TGTGCCTGGAGTGTCGCCGGAGGGATGGGAGAGACCCAGTACTTC; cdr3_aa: CAWSVAGGMGETQYF
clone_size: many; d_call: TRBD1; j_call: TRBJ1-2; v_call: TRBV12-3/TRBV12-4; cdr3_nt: TGTGCCAGCAGTGGACAGGGGGCGGATGGCTACACCTTC; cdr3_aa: CASSGQGADGYTF
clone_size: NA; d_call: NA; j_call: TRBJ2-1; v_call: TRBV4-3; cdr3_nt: TGCGCCAGCAGCCCCAAGATGGCAGCAAGCCCCTCCTACAATGAGCAGTTCTTC; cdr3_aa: CASSPKMAASPSYNEQFF
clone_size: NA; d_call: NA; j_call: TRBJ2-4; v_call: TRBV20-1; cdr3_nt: TGCAGTGCTAGACCCCGGGGGAGCAACTCAAACATTCAGTACTTC; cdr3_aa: CSARPRGSNSNIQYF
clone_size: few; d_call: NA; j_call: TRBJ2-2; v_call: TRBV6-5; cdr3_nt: TGTGCCAGCAGTTACCGCTTCACCGGGGAGCTGTTTTTT; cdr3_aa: CASSYRFTGELFF
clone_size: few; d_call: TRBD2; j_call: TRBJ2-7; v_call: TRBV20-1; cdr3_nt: TGCAGTGCTGCCTGGAGCGGGAGAACGGGCGAGCAGTACTTC; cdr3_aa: CSAAWSGRTGEQYF
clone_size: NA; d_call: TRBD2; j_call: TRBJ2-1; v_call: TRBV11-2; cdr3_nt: TGTGCCAGCAGCTTAGGGGGGAGGGCCTTCTACAATGAGCAGTTCTTC; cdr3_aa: CASSLGGRAFYNEQFF
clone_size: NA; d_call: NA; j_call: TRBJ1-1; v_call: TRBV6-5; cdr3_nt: TGTGCCAGCACCCGGGGGGTGGGCACTGAAGCTTTCTTT; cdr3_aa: CASTRGVGTEAFF
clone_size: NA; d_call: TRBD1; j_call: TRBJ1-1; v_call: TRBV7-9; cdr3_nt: TGTGCCAGCAGCGCCCAGGGGGCAGTCACTGAAGCTTTCTTT; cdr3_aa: CASSAQGAVTEAFF
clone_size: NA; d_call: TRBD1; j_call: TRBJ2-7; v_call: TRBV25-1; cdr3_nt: TGTGCCAGCAGTGAGGACACGGGACAGTTCTACGAGCAGTACTTC; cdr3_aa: CASSEDTGQFYEQYF
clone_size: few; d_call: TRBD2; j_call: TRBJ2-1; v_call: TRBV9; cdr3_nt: TGTGCCAGCAGCCCCTGGACTAGCGGGAGCGATGAGCAGTTCTTC; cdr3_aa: CASSPWTSGSDEQFF
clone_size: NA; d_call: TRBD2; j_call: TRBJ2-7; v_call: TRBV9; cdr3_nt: TGTGCCAGCAGCGTAGGGTCTAGCGGGCCGTCCGAGCAGTACTTC; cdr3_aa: CASSVGSSGPSEQYF
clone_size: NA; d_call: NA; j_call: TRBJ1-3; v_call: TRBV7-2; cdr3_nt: TGTGCCAGCAGCTTAGGTGGGCAAACCGGAAACACCATATATTTT; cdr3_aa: CASSLGGQTGNTIYF
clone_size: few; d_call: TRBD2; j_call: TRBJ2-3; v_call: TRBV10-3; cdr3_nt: TGTGCCATCAGGATCGGGACTCGCGGGGGAGCGATGACAGATACGCAGTATTTT; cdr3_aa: CAIRIGTRGGAMTDTQYF
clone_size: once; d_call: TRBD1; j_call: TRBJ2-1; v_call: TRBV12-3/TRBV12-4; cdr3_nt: TGTGCCAGCGGACCGCTTGCAGGGGGCAACAATGAGCAGTTCTTC; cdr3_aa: CASGPLAGGNNEQFF
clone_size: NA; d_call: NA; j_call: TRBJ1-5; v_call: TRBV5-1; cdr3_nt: TGCGCCAGCAGCTTGGACGGCCTTAGCAATCAGCCCCAGCATTTT; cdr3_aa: CASSLDGLSNQPQHF
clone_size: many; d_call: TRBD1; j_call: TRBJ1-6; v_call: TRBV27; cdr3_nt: TGTGCCAGCAGTTCCTTGACAGGGAGGTGGAATTCACCCCTCCACTTT; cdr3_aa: CASSSLTGRWNSPLHF
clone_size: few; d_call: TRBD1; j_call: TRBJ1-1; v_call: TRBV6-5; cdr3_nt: TGTGCCAGCAGCGGAAGGGGGCCTGAAGCTTTCTTT; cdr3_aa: CASSGRGPEAFF
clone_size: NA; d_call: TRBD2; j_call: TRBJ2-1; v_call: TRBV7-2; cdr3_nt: TGTGCCAGCAGCTCGGGACTAGCGGACAATGAGCAGTTCTTC; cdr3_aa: CASSSGLADNEQFF
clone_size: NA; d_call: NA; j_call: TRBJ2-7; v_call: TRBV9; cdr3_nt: TGTGCCAGCAGCCTTTCGGATCTTGTCTACGAGCAGTACTTC; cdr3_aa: CASSLSDLVYEQYF
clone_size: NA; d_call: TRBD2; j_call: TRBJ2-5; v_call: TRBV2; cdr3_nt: TGTGCCAGCAAGGCCGGGGGGATAGAGACCCAGTACTTC; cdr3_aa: CASKAGGIETQYF
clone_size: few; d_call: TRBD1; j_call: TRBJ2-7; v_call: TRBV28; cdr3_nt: TGTGCCAGCAGAGATGGACAGGGTTGGTACGAGCAGTACTTC; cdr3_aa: CASRDGQGWYEQYF
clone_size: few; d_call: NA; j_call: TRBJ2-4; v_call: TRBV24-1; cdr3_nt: TGTGCCACCAGTAACCCGGGACAAAACATTCAGTACTTC; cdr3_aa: CATSNPGQNIQYF
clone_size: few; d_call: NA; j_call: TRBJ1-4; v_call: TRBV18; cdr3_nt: TGTGCCAGCTCACCAGGATCTGAAAAACTGTTTTTT; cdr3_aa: CASSPGSEKLFF
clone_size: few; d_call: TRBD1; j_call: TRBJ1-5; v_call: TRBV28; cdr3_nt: TGTGCCAGCAGCCCAGGGGGGGAGCCCCAGCATTTT; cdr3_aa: CASSPGGEPQHF